This T cell receptor (beta chain) was captured in a study of blood T cells in healthy people across ages. The V and J ends lost 6 bases and 4 bases, in that order; junction bases with no gene match: 6. In germline, CDR1 is DFQATT, CDR2 SNEGSKA (reference sequence). The CDR3 has 15 amino acids. Through a sample-barcoded 5' primer and a J-beta primer mix, a second PCR was run for roughly 6 to 11 cycles. TCRdb re-derived calls from the 5' RACE reads in MiXCR, one entry per CDR3 protein. The sample has over 1,200,000 distinct CDR3 sequences, approximately 59% seen once. V usage is TRBV20-1 and J usage is TRBJ2-2; 12 bases are shared with TRBD2. This TCR came from a young man in good health. The material sequenced was blood. CDR3 DNA sequence: TGCAGTGCCCTGGGACTAGCGGGCTTCACCGGGGAGCTGTTTTTT. Its translation is CSALGLAGFTGELFF.